These 21 T cell receptor beta chains share one sample of origin, sequenced in a study of CD8+ T cells in alopecia areata. Following extraction, RNA underwent reverse transcription to cDNA, which served as the sequencing template. Method: immunoSEQ multiplex PCR; TCRdb's copy keeps in-frame clones and lacks some. The sample gives around 10,000 clones, 55% to 65% of which show up once; around 8.5% is in the top ten. Peripheral blood samples and lesional scalp punch biopsies were obtained from alopecia areata patients. The specimen comprised skin, sampled at week 0. All receptors come from a human donor with alopecia areata.

The chain combines TRBV2 with TRBJ2-5, with D perhaps TRBD1 (6 bases). The J call is doubtful: the DNA matches TRBJ2-7 better. Germline CDR1 is SNHLY and CDR2 is FYNNEI. The length of the CDR3 is 14 residues. The CDR3 nucleotides read TGTGCCAGCAGTGAGTGGGGGCCCCAGTCCGAGCAGTACTTC. This sequence encodes CASSEWGPQSEQYF.

The V and J genes are TRBV4-2 and TRBJ2-7, with 9 bases fitting TRBD2. Germline CDR1 LGHNA, CDR2 YNFKEQ. This CDR3 spans 16 amino acids. V was pared by 0 bases and J by 4 bases, with 7 bases of the junction left unmatched. CDR3: CASSQESSSGRYEQYF. As DNA, the CDR3 is TGTGCCAGCAGCCAAGAATCGTCAAGCGGGAGGTACGAGCAGTACTTC.

The genes are TRBV4-1 and TRBJ1-5, with TRBD1 matching 10 bases. V lost 0 bases and J lost 6; bases outside the gene matches: 5. This CDR3 is 16 amino acids long. Germline V gives CDR1 MGHRA, CDR2 YSYEKL. CDR3 nucleotides: TGCGCCAGCAGCCAAGATGGACAGGGGGGGTTTCAGCCCCAGCATTTT. This gives the protein CASSQDGQGGFQPQHF.

The gene calls are TRBV2 and TRBJ1-5; no definite D call. Trimming stripped 5 bases from V and 2 bases from J, with 10 bases between. Germline values: CDR1 SNHLY, CDR2 FYNNEI. The CDR3 runs to 14 residues. The chain's CDR3 is CASSRHGGNQPQHF. The CDR3, as DNA: TGTGCCAGCAGTAGACATGGGGGCAATCAGCCCCAGCATTTT.

The chain combines TRBV12-5 with TRBJ2-1; D possibly uses TRBD1 or TRBD2 (6 bases each). Germline-derived CDR1 and CDR2 are LGHNT and FRNRAP. The CDR3 totals 21 residues. V shed 0 bases and J shed 7 bases, with 31 bases lying between them. The CDR3 is CASGLVLFDRLREKFPNEQFF. DNA for the CDR3: TGTGCTAGTGGTTTGGTACTCTTCGACAGGCTCCGGGAGAAATTCCCTAATGAGCAGTTCTTC. Complete variable domain (other parts from reference TRBV12-5 and TRBJ2-1): DARVTQTPRHKVTEMGQEVTMRCQPILGHNTVFWYRQTMMQGLELLAYFRNRAPLDDSGMPKDRFSAEMPDATLATLKIQPSEPRDSAVYFCASGLVLFDRLREKFPNEQFFGPGTRLTVL.

This clone has only one observation. The chain couples TRBV15 to TRBJ1-5; D remains unclear. This CDR3 has 16 residues. Trimming left V 0 bases short and J 2 bases short, with 11 bases between. CDR1 is LNHNV and CDR2 is YYDKDF in the germline V gene (reference sequence). In DNA form, the CDR3 reads TGTGCCACCAGCAGAGACCCATCTCTACGCAATCAGCCCCAGCATTTT. Its protein product is CATSRDPSLRNQPQHF.

This clone was seen a handful of times. The chain combines TRBV7-6 with TRBJ2-3; D may be TRBD2 (5 bases). Germline loops: CDR1 SGHVS, CDR2 FNYEAQ. Trimming cost V 5 bases and J 6 bases, with 12 bases left between them. The CDR3 consists of 13 residues. The CDR3 loop is CASSEGHRDTQYF. CDR3 nucleotide sequence: TGTGCCAGCAGCGAGGGCCACCGGGATACGCAGTATTTT.

The V call is TRBV6-5, the J call TRBJ2-5, with TRBD1 identical over 7 bases. The end of the DNA aligns better with TRBJ2-7, so the J call may be wrong. Germline V gene data show CDR1 as MNHEY and CDR2 as SVGAGI. The CDR3 extends over 14 amino acids. The CDR3 loop reads CASSYYRGSYEQYF. In nucleotides, the CDR3 is TGTGCCAGCAGTTACTACAGGGGTTCCTACGAGCAGTACTTC.

The chain joins TRBV28 to TRBJ1-6; D might be TRBD1 (5 bases). Trimming cost V 7 bases and J 9 bases, with 19 bases left between them. The CDR3 has 15 residues. The V gene's germline CDR1 is MDHEN and CDR2 SYDVKM. Here the CDR3 DNA reads TGTGCCAGCATTCCATGGGGGACCGTCCCTTCACCCCTCCACTTT. This gives the protein CASIPWGTVPSPLHF.

As regards this clone: One base separates it from a far larger clone, so it is likely a read error. Other nucleotide sequences in the sample specify the same CDR3. The gene calls are TRBV5-6 and TRBJ2-7; 9 positions match TRBD1. The germline CDR1 and CDR2 sequences are SGHDT and YYEEEE. There are 16 residues in the CDR3. In DNA, the CDR3 is TGCGCCAGCAGCGAAGGGGGGACAGGGATGATTTACGAGCAGTACTTC. Amino acid sequence: CASSEGGTGMIYEQYF.

This clone showed up just a few times. The chain recombines TRBV13 with TRBJ2-7; possibly TRBD2 for D (5 bases). V was cut by 3 bases and J by 1 base, with 16 bases left in between. Per germline, CDR1 PRHDT and CDR2 FYEKMQ (reference sequence). The CDR3 spans 16 residues. The CDR3 here is CASSFGRTIASYEQYF. The CDR3 nucleotides are TGTGCCAGCAGCTTTGGTCGTACGATAGCGTCCTACGAGCAGTACTTC.

V and J are TRBV30 and TRBJ1-1; D may be TRBD1 (6 bases). The CDR3 contains 13 residues. Between the trimmed V and J ends, which lost 5 bases and 6 bases, there was a span of 16 bases. CDR1 and CDR2 (germline): GTSNPN, SVGIG (reference sequence). The CDR3: CAWGGQGRAEAFF. The CDR3 DNA reads as TGTGCCTGGGGGGGGCAGGGGCGGGCTGAAGCTTTCTTT.

The rearrangement joins TRBV28 to TRBJ1-6; D might be TRBD1 (5 bases). Per germline, CDR1 MDHEN and CDR2 SYDVKM. V shed 2 bases and J shed 7 bases, with 6 bases lying between them. The CDR3 runs 13 residues. The chain's CDR3 is CASSLPGNSPLHF. In DNA form, the CDR3 reads TGTGCCAGCAGTTTACCAGGGAATTCACCCCTCCACTTT.

In this sample, this clone turned up a few times. The CDR3 DNA follows: TGTGCCAGTAGTCTCCGGGAGAGCTCCTACAATGAGCAGTTCTTC. Its translation is CASSLRESSYNEQFF. The rearrangement joins TRBV19 to TRBJ2-1; the D gene is possibly TRBD2 (6 bases). The CDR3 is 15 residues long. The V and J ends lost 5 bases and 0 bases respectively, with 11 bases between them. The germline V gene encodes CDR1 LNHDA and CDR2 SQIVND (reference sequence).

The sample holds one count of this clone. V usage is TRBV5-4 and J usage is TRBJ2-1; 8 bases match TRBD2. This CDR3 has 16 residues. J lost 2 bases, V lost 4 bases, and 8 bases had no gene match. CDR1 and CDR2 from the germline V gene are SGHNT and YYREEE (reference sequence). This CDR3 reads CASSPGGERTYNEQFF. In nucleotides, the CDR3 is TGTGCCAGCAGCCCCGGGGGGGAGCGGACCTACAATGAGCAGTTCTTC.

The V and J genes are TRBV7-9 and TRBJ1-2; D gene ambiguous. Trimming stripped 5 bases from V and 4 bases from J, with 8 bases between. This CDR3 spans 12 amino acids. Germline V lookup: CDR1 SEHNR, CDR2 FQNEAQ (reference sequence). CDR3 loop: CASSVGLYGYTF. Here the CDR3 DNA reads TGTGCCAGCAGCGTGGGCCTCTATGGCTACACCTTC.

V usage is TRBV30 and J usage is TRBJ1-4; D remains ambiguous. Deletions cut 1 base from V and 2 bases from J, with 8 bases between. Germline-derived CDR1 and CDR2 are GTSNPN and SVGIG (reference sequence). This CDR3 region has 14 residues. The CDR3 region is CAWSAGWTNEKLFF. CDR3 bases: TGTGCCTGGAGTGCCGGGTGGACTAATGAAAAACTGTTTTTT.

The genes are TRBV29-1 and TRBJ2-2, with TRBD2 matching 14 bases. V lost 5 bases, J lost 7 bases, and 9 bases stayed unmatched. Per germline, CDR1 SQVTM and CDR2 ANQGSEA. This CDR3 spans 16 amino acids. The CDR3 nucleotides are TGCAGCGTTCAACAGACTAGCGGGAGGGCCAACGGGGAGCTGTTTTTT. Protein sequence: CSVQQTSGRANGELFF.

The chain links TRBV7-8 to TRBJ2-5, with 7 bases fitting TRBD1. The V segment lost 1 base and the J segment 7 bases; nucleotides outside the gene matches: 15. The germline V gene has CDR1 SGHVS and CDR2 FQNEAQ. The CDR3 is made up of 17 amino acids. The CDR3 nucleotides read TGTGCCAGCAGCTTAGTGGACAGGAGCACCTCTCGTGGGACCCAGTACTTC. This encodes CASSLVDRSTSRGTQYF.

This clone rates as medium-sized (0.01 to 0.1%). The chain joins TRBV5-1 to TRBJ2-7; 10 bases are a match to TRBD2. V gave up 5 bases and J gave up 4 bases; unmatched junction bases: 12. The CDR3 spans 16 residues. CDR1 and CDR2 from the germline V gene are SGHRS and YFSETQ. CDR3 protein: CASRSQAGGPSYEQYF. The CDR3 nucleotides read TGCGCCAGCAGGAGCCAAGCGGGAGGGCCGTCATACGAGCAGTACTTC.

The rearrangement links TRBV19 to TRBJ2-6; 7 bases agree with TRBD2. This CDR3 contains 16 residues. Germline trimming cut 9 bases from V and 0 bases from J; bases unmatched to any gene: 8. CDR1 and CDR2 (germline): LNHDA, SQIVND (reference sequence). The CDR3, as DNA: TGTGCCAGCGGGGAGGGGTTCGCCTCTGGGGCCAACGTCCTGACTTTC. It is translated as CASGEGFASGANVLTF. The full variable domain, in which reference TRBV19 and TRBJ2-6 provide the parts outside the CDR3, is DGGITQSPKYLFRKEGQNVTLSCEQNLNHDAMYWYRQDPGQGLRLIYYSQIVNDFQKGDIAEGYSVSREKKESFPLTVTSAQKNPTAFYLCASGEGFASGANVLTFGAGSRLTVL.